Shown below are 30 T cell receptor beta chains from a single sample sequenced in a study of shared clonotypes between healthy human individuals. Terminally differentiated effector memory CD45RA+ cells were excluded by CCR7 positive selection of CD45RO-negative cells. Produced via immunoSEQ multiplex PCR; TCRdb's table is partial and in-frame only. In the table there are about 2.1 million clones, about 93% of which are singletons. The material sequenced was naive CD8+ T cells from PBMCs. Every receptor here comes from a man aged 18 to 30 in good health. Some clones in this sample may be carry-over from other donors' samples.

The rearrangement links TRBV27 to TRBJ2-4; D remains unclear. The V end lost 2 bases, the J end lost 2 bases, and 13 bases lay between the germline ends. The CDR3 length is 16 residues. CDR1 and CDR2 from the germline V gene are MNHEY and SMNVEV (reference sequence). The CDR3 reads CASSLIPPETKNIQYF. CDR3 nucleotides: TGTGCCAGCAGTTTAATACCCCCAGAGACCAAAAACATTCAGTACTTC.

The chain joins TRBV4-1 to TRBJ2-7; TRBD1 matches 8 bases. Losses at the gene ends were 4 bases for V and 3 bases for J; bases not matched to a gene: 11. The CDR3 sequence is 16 residues long. Germline assignment: CDR1 MGHRA and CDR2 YSYEKL. The CDR3 is CASSPTGQGVSYEQYF. The CDR3, as DNA: TGCGCCAGCAGCCCTACCGGACAGGGAGTAAGCTACGAGCAGTACTTC.

The chain couples TRBV5-1 to TRBJ2-1; D unclear. V was cut by 0 bases and J by 5 bases, with 9 bases left in between. CDR1 is SGHRS and CDR2 is YFSETQ in the germline V gene. The CDR3 runs to 14 residues. CDR3 amino acids: CASSLGREDNEQFF. DNA for the CDR3: TGCGCCAGCAGCTTGGGACGCGAAGACAATGAGCAGTTCTTC.

The chain links TRBV4-1 to TRBJ2-7; 9 bases are shared with TRBD2. From germline, CDR1 is MGHRA and CDR2 YSYEKL. Trimming took 3 bases from V and 1 from J; bases not matched to a gene: 7. This CDR3 comprises 16 residues. The CDR3 protein is CASSQDRTSVSYEQYF. The DNA for the CDR3 is TGCGCCAGCAGCCAGGACCGGACTAGCGTATCCTACGAGCAGTACTTC.

The rearrangement uses TRBV6-5 and TRBJ2-5; 8 bases fit TRBD2. The J call is doubtful: the DNA matches TRBJ2-7 better. This CDR3 is 15 amino acids long. From germline, CDR1 is MNHEY and CDR2 SVGAGI. CDR3 loop: CASSPTRGGSYEQYF. The CDR3 nucleotides read TGTGCCAGCAGCCCTACCCGGGGGGGTTCCTACGAGCAGTACTTC.

The chain combines TRBV19 with TRBJ2-7; no firm D call. Looked up from germline, CDR1 is LNHDA and CDR2 is SQIVND (reference sequence). V was pared by 3 bases and J by 5 bases, with 11 bases between. The CDR3 loop spans 13 amino acids. The CDR3 reads CASSIVSDNEQYF. In DNA form, the CDR3 reads TGTGCCAGTAGTATCGTTTCGGATAACGAGCAGTACTTC.

The chain carries TRBV28 and TRBJ2-1; 11 bases align to TRBD2. Germline CDR1 MDHEN, CDR2 SYDVKM. The V and J ends lost 3 bases and 5 bases, in that order; junction bases with no gene match: 9. This CDR3 contains 17 residues. CDR3 in amino acids: CASSLLAGGLGHNEQFF. CDR3 DNA: TGTGCCAGCAGTTTGCTAGCGGGAGGATTAGGCCACAATGAGCAGTTCTTC.

V is TRBV4-3 and J is TRBJ2-3; 15 bases align to TRBD2. Germline lookup yields CDR1 LGHNA and CDR2 YSLEER. The J segment lost 2 bases and the V segment lost 1 base, leaving 13 bases of the junction unmatched. This CDR3 comprises 21 residues. CDR3 protein: CASSQAPGTSGRTQPTDTQYF. CDR3 nucleotide sequence: TGCGCCAGCAGCCAAGCGCCCGGGACTAGCGGGAGGACACAGCCCACAGATACGCAGTATTTT.

The chain links TRBV6-1 to TRBJ1-5; D uncertain. Trimming took off 2 bases at V and 2 bases at J, with 13 bases between the two ends. Germline-derived CDR1 and CDR2 are MNHNS and SASEGT. The CDR3 sequence is 16 residues long. Written as DNA, the CDR3 is TGTGCCAGCAGTGAACTAAAGGGTATTGGCAATCAGCCCCAGCATTTT. Translation: CASSELKGIGNQPQHF.

The rearrangement links TRBV6-5 to TRBJ2-7; a weak D match, TRBD2 (5 bases). V was shortened by 2 bases and J by 3 bases, with 14 bases between the two germline ends. The germline V gene has CDR1 MNHEY and CDR2 SVGAGI. The CDR3 extends over 15 amino acids. CDR3 sequence reads: CASSYGTTRYYEQYF. The CDR3 nucleotides read TGTGCCAGCAGTTACGGCACTACTAGATACTACGAGCAGTACTTC.

Here the CDR3 reads CATSSTTGANEKLFF. DNA of the CDR3: TGTGCCACCAGCAGCACGACAGGGGCTAATGAAAAACTGTTTTTT. This rearrangement joins TRBV15 to TRBJ1-4, with 8 bases that match TRBD1. V lost 3 bases and J lost 3; bases outside the gene matches: 3. The CDR3 has 15 residues. CDR1 and CDR2 (germline): LNHNV, YYDKDF (reference sequence).

Worth noting for this clone: The sample carries other DNA sequences with the same CDR3. The chain is built from TRBV28 and TRBJ2-7; D perhaps matches TRBD2 (7 bases). The CDR3 sequence is 13 residues long. V shed 4 bases and J shed 4 bases, with 11 bases lying between them. In germline, CDR1 is MDHEN, CDR2 SYDVKM. The CDR3 region is CASSSQGGYEQYF. The CDR3 nucleotides are TGTGCCAGCAGTTCACAGGGAGGGTACGAGCAGTACTTC.

On this clone: Other DNA variants within this sample encode the same CDR3. The V gene is TRBV7-9, the J gene TRBJ2-7; D is possibly TRBD1 (5 bases). The germline V gene encodes CDR1 SEHNR and CDR2 FQNEAQ (reference sequence). Trimming removed 1 base from V and 1 base from J, with 11 bases in between. The CDR3 spans 15 residues. The CDR3 reads CASSLEPGLSYEQYF. CDR3 DNA sequence: TGTGCCAGCAGCTTAGAGCCAGGGTTATCCTACGAGCAGTACTTC.

For this clone: With a much larger clone just one base away, this may be a read error. The V and J genes are TRBV27 and TRBJ2-1; 10 bases are a match to TRBD2. Germline V gene lookup returns CDR1 MNHEY and CDR2 SMNVEV (reference sequence). The junction had 3 bases not matched to a gene; V was cut back by 3 bases and J by 7 bases. CDR3 length: 14 amino acids. The CDR3 DNA follows: TGTGCCAGCAGTTTTGGTAGCGGGAGGAATGAGCAGTTCTTC. Protein: CASSFGSGRNEQFF.

This clone has only a few counts. This rearrangement joins TRBV18 to TRBJ1-1; maybe TRBD1 (6 bases). The V gene lost 3 bases and the J gene lost 6 bases, with 14 bases spanning the gap. This CDR3 is 14 amino acids long. CDR1 is KGHSH, CDR2 LQKENI, per germline. The CDR3 DNA follows: TGTGCCAGCTCACCCTTCGGCAGGGGTTCTGAAGCTTTCTTT. Protein: CASSPFGRGSEAFF.

This chain connects TRBV6-6 to TRBJ2-1; 10 nucleotides align to TRBD2. The length of the CDR3 is 15 residues. Germline V gene data show CDR1 as MNHNY and CDR2 as SVGAGI (reference sequence). V shed 7 bases and J 1 base; nucleotides not matched to a gene: 4. The CDR3 coding sequence is TGTGCCAGCATTTTGACTAGCGGGTCCTACAATGAGCAGTTCTTC. It is translated as CASILTSGSYNEQFF.

With regard to this clone: Other DNA variants within this sample encode the same CDR3. V gene TRBV27 combines with J gene TRBJ1-3; weak D call: TRBD1 (5 bases). CDR1 and CDR2 from the germline V gene are MNHEY and SMNVEV (reference sequence). V lost 4 bases to trimming and J lost 4 bases, with 5 bases between them. The CDR3 runs 12 residues. CDR3 sequence (DNA): TGTGCCAGCAGTTCAGGGGGAAACACCATATATTTT. Its protein product is CASSSGGNTIYF.

This clone was counted only a few times. The same CDR3 arises from other DNA sequences in this sample as well. V and J are TRBV29-1 and TRBJ1-2; no clear D gene. Per the germline V gene, CDR1 is SQVTM and CDR2 is ANQGSEA. The V end was cut by 3 bases, the J end by 1 base, with 3 bases between. The CDR3 has 11 amino acids. The CDR3 DNA reads TGCAGCGTTGATAGTAACTATGGCTACACCTTC. This gives the protein CSVDSNYGYTF.

The CDR3 loop reads CASRVPGEETQYF. The DNA of the CDR3 is TGTGCCAGCAGGGTCCCGGGAGAAGAGACCCAGTACTTC. This rearrangement joins TRBV6-1 to TRBJ2-5, with a possible D match to TRBD2 (6 bases). The CDR3 extends over 13 amino acids. V lost 6 bases and J lost 3, with 11 bases in between. Germline-derived CDR1 and CDR2 are MNHNS and SASEGT.

The chain combines TRBV7-9 with TRBJ2-2; D unresolved. The CDR3 runs to 12 residues. CDR1 and CDR2 from the germline V gene are SEHNR and FQNEAQ (reference sequence). Trimming removed 7 bases at V and 6 bases at J, with 9 bases between. CDR3 residues: CASTTGSGELFF. The CDR3 DNA reads TGTGCCAGCACCACCGGATCCGGGGAGCTGTTTTTT.

The chain recombines TRBV5-4 with TRBJ2-7; 11 bases are shared with TRBD2. Germline V lookup: CDR1 SGHNT, CDR2 YYREEE (reference sequence). Unmatched junction bases numbered 14, after V lost 3 bases and J lost 3 bases. The CDR3 is 18 amino acids. The CDR3 DNA reads TGTGCCAGCAGCTCGAGAAGTCTAGCGGGAGGCCCAATCTACGAGCAGTACTTC. The encoded protein is CASSSRSLAGGPIYEQYF.

The chain carries TRBV10-2 and TRBJ1-1; 10 bases are a match to TRBD1. In germline, CDR1 is WSHSY, CDR2 SAAADI. The CDR3 covers 13 residues. V dropped 6 bases and J dropped 3; count of bases not matched to a gene: 1. CDR3 residues: CASRGQGYTEAFF. The DNA for the CDR3 is TGCGCCAGCAGGGGACAGGGGTACACTGAAGCTTTCTTT.

The J gene is TRBJ1-1, the V gene TRBV18; D gene uncertain. The CDR3 is 15 residues long. Trimming shortened V by 3 bases and J by 5 bases, and 16 bases separated the two germline ends. The germline V gene encodes CDR1 KGHSH and CDR2 LQKENI. The CDR3, as DNA: TGTGCCAGCTCACCGGATGGAGCGAGGTGGACTGAAGCTTTCTTT. It translates to CASSPDGARWTEAFF.

V is TRBV29-1 and J is TRBJ1-3; D ambiguous. Germline assignment: CDR1 SQVTM and CDR2 ANQGSEA. This CDR3 is built from 15 residues. Trimming took off 5 bases at V and 1 base at J, with 15 bases between the two ends. CDR3 region: CSVYEPAASGNTIYF. The CDR3 DNA reads TGCAGCGTTTATGAACCGGCGGCATCTGGAAACACCATATATTTT. The variable domain in full, with the rest retrieved from reference TRBV29-1 and TRBJ1-3, is SAVISQKPSRDICQRGTSLTIQCQVDSQVTMMFWYRQQPGQSLTLIATANQGSEATYESGFVIDKFPISRPNLTFSTLTVSNMSPEDSSIYLCSVYEPAASGNTIYFGEGSWLTVV.

The V call is TRBV4-3, the J call TRBJ2-1; TRBD1 might be the D (6 bases). V was cut by 0 bases and J by 9 bases, with 21 bases left in between. The CDR3 has 17 residues. Germline assignment: CDR1 LGHNA and CDR2 YSLEER. The CDR3 DNA reads as TGCGCCAGCAGCCAAGAGCGCCTGGCAGGGGCCGCGGTTGAGCAGTTCTTC. Its protein is CASSQERLAGAAVEQFF.

The V call is TRBV29-1, the J call TRBJ2-1, with TRBD2 identical over 14 bases. Germline trimming cut 3 bases from V and 2 bases from J; bases unmatched to any gene: 3. The CDR3 totals 16 residues. Germline assignment: CDR1 SQVTM and CDR2 ANQGSEA. The CDR3 loop reads CSVDGTSGRTYNEQFF. The CDR3, as DNA: TGCAGCGTTGACGGGACTAGCGGGAGAACCTACAATGAGCAGTTCTTC.

The rearrangement joins TRBV11-3 to TRBJ2-1; no clear D. With 5 bases removed from V and 5 bases from J, the gap between germline ends came to 25 bases. In germline, CDR1 is SGHNT, CDR2 YENEEA. This CDR3 region has 18 residues. The DNA of the CDR3 is TGTGCCAGCAGCAACCGCCAATCCGGGTGGGTAAAGAACAATGAGCAGTTCTTC. This gives the protein CASSNRQSGWVKNNEQFF.

V gene TRBV7-8 combines with J gene TRBJ1-5; 9 positions match TRBD1. This CDR3 is 15 amino acids long. The J segment lost 7 bases and the V segment lost 5 bases, leaving 9 bases of the junction unmatched. CDR1 and CDR2 from the germline V gene are SGHVS and FQNEAQ. As DNA, the CDR3 is TGTGCCAGCAGCACAGGGACAGGGCTTCGCCAGCCCCAGCATTTT. Translated: CASSTGTGLRQPQHF.

This clone was seen more than once but under ten times. The chain combines TRBV18 with TRBJ1-5; D is ambiguous. Deletions cut 1 base from V and 5 bases from J, with 6 bases between. The CDR3 is made up of 13 amino acids. Germline-derived CDR1 and CDR2 are KGHSH and LQKENI. The CDR3 sequence: CASSPREDQPQHF. CDR3 DNA sequence: TGTGCCAGCTCACCACGGGAGGATCAGCCCCAGCATTTT.

The sample holds one count of this clone. This chain uses TRBV7-8 with TRBJ1-5; D is undetermined. Germline CDR1 SGHVS, CDR2 FQNEAQ. Trimming removed 5 bases from V and 3 bases from J, with 14 bases in between. The CDR3 totals 15 residues. The CDR3 reads CASSEGRAYNQPQHF. Written as DNA, the CDR3 is TGTGCCAGCAGCGAAGGCCGGGCCTACAATCAGCCCCAGCATTTT.